The 21 T cell receptor beta chains below were found in one sample sequenced in a study of blood T cell repertoires in COVID-19. TCRdb's copy holds only in-frame clones and misses some; the assay was immunoSEQ multiplex PCR. The sample consists of hundreds of thousands of clones, 80% to 90% of them appearing once. Sequencing input: PBMCs or T cells enriched from blood (not recorded which). The receptors derive from a man aged 25-45 years who had recovered from COVID-19.

The rearrangement links TRBV3-1 (or the pseudogene TRBV3-2) to TRBJ1-2; D ambiguous. V was trimmed by 0 bases and J by 8 bases, leaving 13 bases between them. The CDR3 totals 14 residues. The V gene's germline CDR1 is LGHDT and CDR2 YNNKEL (reference sequence). CDR3 DNA sequence: TGTGCCAGCAGCCAAGATTCGGCGATACAGGGCTACACCTTC. Protein: CASSQDSAIQGYTF.

The genes are TRBV29-1 and TRBJ1-1; TRBD1 might be the D (5 bases). V was clipped by 6 bases and J by 5 bases, with 13 bases between them. CDR1 SQVTM and CDR2 ANQGSEA come from the germline V gene. The CDR3 has 12 amino acids. CDR3 nucleotides: TGCAGCGTCTTAAGCGGGGGTACTGAAGCTTTCTTT. It translates to CSVLSGGTEAFF.

The CDR3 sequence: CSVEGGGADTQYF. CDR3 bases: TGCAGCGTTGAAGGAGGGGGTGCAGATACGCAGTATTTT. The genes are TRBV29-1 and TRBJ2-3; D is possibly TRBD1 (6 bases). Deletions cut 1 base from V and 4 bases from J, with 9 bases between. This CDR3 is 13 amino acids long. CDR1 SQVTM and CDR2 ANQGSEA come from the germline V gene.

The rearrangement uses TRBV7-9 and TRBJ2-5; TRBD2 might be the D (5 bases). The V end lost 5 bases, the J end lost 1 base, and 14 bases lay between the germline ends. The CDR3 loop spans 15 amino acids. Germline V lookup: CDR1 SEHNR, CDR2 FQNEAQ (reference sequence). The CDR3 DNA reads TGTGCCAGCAGCGTTAATTGGCGGGCCCAAGAGACCCAGTACTTC. It encodes CASSVNWRAQETQYF. The variable domain in full, with the rest retrieved from reference TRBV7-9 and TRBJ2-5, is DTGVSQNPRHKITKRGQNVTFRCDPISEHNRLYWYRQTLGQGPEFLTYFQNEAQLEKSRLLSDRFSAERPKGSFSTLEIQRTEQGDSAMYLCASSVNWRAQETQYFGPGTRLLVL.

The chain joins TRBV28 to TRBJ1-6; D is ambiguous. Germline V gives CDR1 MDHEN, CDR2 SYDVKM. This CDR3 is 17 amino acids long. V was cut by 5 bases and J by 0 bases, with 14 bases left in between. The CDR3 here is CASSPLSLSSYNSPLHF. The CDR3 nucleotides read TGTGCCAGCAGTCCCTTATCCTTGAGCTCCTATAATTCACCCCTCCACTTT.

Notes on this clone: Different DNA sequences within this sample yield the same CDR3. The V and J genes are TRBV28 and TRBJ2-5; unclear D gene. The V gene's germline CDR1 is MDHEN and CDR2 SYDVKM. Trimming shortened V by 2 bases and J by 4 bases, and 5 bases separated the two germline ends. This CDR3 has 12 amino acids. As DNA, the CDR3 is TGTGCCAGCAGTTTAAGTAGAGAGACCCAGTACTTC. Translated: CASSLSRETQYF. The whole variable domain, remainder taken from reference TRBV28 and TRBJ2-5, is DVKVTQSSRYLVKRTGEKVFLECVQDMDHENMFWYRQDPGLGLRLIYFSYDVKMKEKGDIPEGYSVSREKKERFSLILESASTNQTSMYLCASSLSRETQYFGPGTRLLVL.

This sequence joins TRBV29-1 and TRBJ1-2, with D perhaps TRBD1 (5 bases). Germline CDR1 is SQVTM and CDR2 is ANQGSEA. The V and J ends lost 4 bases and 6 bases respectively, with 9 bases between them. The CDR3 extends over 11 amino acids. In DNA form, the CDR3 reads TGCAGCGTTGGAGTAGGGGATGGCTACACCTTC. The encoded protein is CSVGVGDGYTF.

V and J are TRBV30 and TRBJ1-2; no reliable D call. Germline V gene data show CDR1 as GTSNPN and CDR2 as SVGIG (reference sequence). The CDR3 runs 14 residues. The V end was cut by 0 bases, the J end by 8 bases, with 16 bases between. In nucleotides, the CDR3 is TGTGCCTGGAGTGTACGACTCCAGCTCGCCGGCTACACCTTC. This translates into CAWSVRLQLAGYTF. The whole variable domain, remainder taken from reference TRBV30 and TRBJ1-2, is SQTIHQWPATLVQPVGSPLSLECTVEGTSNPNLYWYRQAAGRGLQLLFYSVGIGQISSEVPQNLSASRPQDRQFILSSKKLLLSDSGFYLCAWSVRLQLAGYTFGSGTRLTVV.

This clone was picked up one time. V usage is TRBV29-1 and J usage is TRBJ1-1, with unresolved D. The CDR3 has 11 residues. Trimming cost V 6 bases and J 1 base, with 6 bases left between them. The V gene's germline CDR1 is SQVTM and CDR2 ANQGSEA. CDR3 coding DNA: TGCAGCGTCACGAGGAACACTGAAGCTTTCTTT. This translates into CSVTRNTEAFF.

The CDR3 sequence is CSASGGGSGSYEQYF. The CDR3 nucleotides are TGCAGTGCTAGTGGCGGCGGTAGCGGGAGCTACGAGCAGTACTTC. This chain uses TRBV20-1 with TRBJ2-7; 9 nucleotides line up with TRBD2. CDR1 is DFQATT and CDR2 is SNEGSKA in the germline V gene (reference sequence). After removal of 3 bases from V and 3 bases from J, the junction contained 9 bases not matched to a gene. The CDR3 runs to 15 residues.

The V and J genes are TRBV18 and TRBJ1-3; 8 bases are a match to TRBD1. V shed 3 bases and J 6 bases; nucleotides not matched to a gene: 7. CDR3 length: 15 amino acids. Per the germline V gene, CDR1 is KGHSH and CDR2 is LQKENI. CDR3 residues: CASSPSQGEINTIYF. The CDR3 DNA follows: TGTGCCAGCTCACCGTCACAGGGGGAGATAAACACCATATATTTT.

The V and J genes are TRBV18 and TRBJ1-2; D uncertain. The germline gives CDR1 KGHSH, CDR2 LQKENI. The length of the CDR3 is 15 residues. The V gene lost 2 bases and the J gene lost 4 bases, with 14 bases spanning the gap. In DNA form, the CDR3 reads TGTGCCAGCTCACCATCGGGAGTCCTGGGCTATGGCTACACCTTC. Residues: CASSPSGVLGYGYTF.

The genes are TRBV2 and TRBJ2-7; D possibly corresponds to TRBD1 (5 bases). V gave up 6 bases and J gave up 0 bases, with 12 bases separating them. CDR3 length equals 14 residues. The germline V gene encodes CDR1 SNHLY and CDR2 FYNNEI. The CDR3 nucleotides read TGTGCCAGCAGAGCCGGCGACAGCTCCTACGAGCAGTACTTC. This sequence encodes CASRAGDSSYEQYF.

The rearrangement uses TRBV11-1 and TRBJ1-5; TRBD1 matches at 7 bases. Germline CDR1 SGHAT, CDR2 FQDESV (reference sequence). V shed 2 bases and J 6 bases; nucleotides not matched to a gene: 7. The CDR3 loop spans 15 amino acids. In nucleotides, the CDR3 is TGTGCCAGCAGCTTATCCGGGACAGACAGTCAGCCCCAGCATTTT. Its translation is CASSLSGTDSQPQHF.

The sample holds one count of this clone. The genes are TRBV25-1 and TRBJ1-5; D ambiguous. Looked up from germline, CDR1 is MGHDK and CDR2 is SYGVNS. The CDR3 extends over 15 amino acids. The V gene lost 3 bases and the J gene lost 0 bases, with 9 bases spanning the gap. The chain's CDR3 is CASSDHSGSNQPQHF. For the CDR3, the DNA is TGTGCCAGCAGTGATCACTCGGGTAGCAATCAGCCCCAGCATTTT. Full variable domain (remainder filled in from reference TRBV25-1 and TRBJ1-5): EADIYQTPRYLVIGTGKKITLECSQTMGHDKMYWYQQDPGMELHLIHYSYGVNSTEKGDLSSESTVSRIRTEHFPLTLESARPSHTSQYLCASSDHSGSNQPQHFGDGTRLSIL.

This clone was counted once. The chain joins TRBV7-9 to TRBJ1-1, with D perhaps matching TRBD1 (5 bases). This CDR3 comprises 15 residues. V gave up 3 bases and J gave up 1 base, with 12 bases separating them. Germline-derived CDR1 and CDR2 are SEHNR and FQNEAQ (reference sequence). The chain's CDR3 is CASSFKAGQNTEAFF. The CDR3 DNA follows: TGTGCCAGCAGCTTCAAGGCAGGGCAGAACACTGAAGCTTTCTTT.

This clone was detected once. This sequence joins TRBV18 and TRBJ1-3; TRBD1 is a possible D gene (5 bases). Trimming took off 6 bases at V and 4 bases at J, with 13 bases between the two ends. This CDR3 is 14 amino acids long. Germline CDR1 is KGHSH and CDR2 is LQKENI. The CDR3 here is CASSPGVSGNTIYF. For the CDR3, the DNA is TGTGCCAGCTCGCCGGGGGTGTCGGGAAACACCATATATTTT.

This clone was counted a single time. The junction does not match germline at one end; this may be a read error. The rearrangement links TRBV27 to TRBJ2-3; TRBD1 matches 10 bases. The CDR3 loop spans 16 amino acids. The germline V gene encodes CDR1 MNHEY and CDR2 SMNVEV (reference sequence). The CDR3 DNA sequence: TGTGGCAGCAGCAGAATCGACAGGGGGCCGACAGATACGCAGTATTTT. The encoded protein is CGSSRIDRGPTDTQYF.

J is TRBJ1-1 and V is TRBV3-1 (or the pseudogene TRBV3-2); D may be TRBD1 (6 bases). Germline lookup yields CDR1 LGHDT and CDR2 YNNKEL (reference sequence). CDR3 length equals 14 residues. Trimming took off 4 bases at V and 1 base at J, with 10 bases between the two ends. The CDR3 DNA reads TGTGCCAGCAGCCCGTGGGGGCGGAACACTGAAGCTTTCTTT. This encodes CASSPWGRNTEAFF.

This clone appeared once. This chain uses TRBV29-1 with TRBJ1-1; D gene uncertain. CDR1 is SQVTM, CDR2 ANQGSEA, per germline. The CDR3 is made up of 16 amino acids. V shed 2 bases and J shed 0 bases, with 16 bases lying between them. This CDR3 is CSVEMRWGGMNTEAFF. The CDR3, as DNA: TGCAGCGTTGAAATGCGGTGGGGAGGGATGAACACTGAAGCTTTCTTT.

V is TRBV15 and J is TRBJ2-2; D is unresolved. CDR1 and CDR2 from the germline V gene are LNHNV and YYDKDF (reference sequence). The CDR3 is made up of 15 amino acids. V was trimmed by 4 bases and J by 4 bases, leaving 13 bases between them. The CDR3 DNA reads as TGTGCCACCAGCACCCTCGGGTACTCCACCGGGGAGCTGTTTTTT. Protein sequence: CATSTLGYSTGELFF.